Below, 9 T cell receptor beta chains from the same sample are listed, as sequenced in a study of shared clonotypes between healthy human individuals. TCRdb's copy holds only in-frame clones and misses some; the assay was immunoSEQ multiplex PCR. The table shows approximately 2.1 million clones, with about 92% occurring only once. Sequencing was performed on naive CD4+ T cells from PBMCs. Subset of the sample: CD45RA+ positively selected. Receptor source: a man aged 18 to 35 in good health. Some clones in this sample may be carry-over from other donors' samples.

The gene calls are TRBV11-3 and TRBJ2-2; TRBD1 might be the D (5 bases). Germline loops: CDR1 SGHNT, CDR2 YENEEA. V was clipped by 1 base and J by 4 bases, with 13 bases between them. The CDR3 is 16 residues long. Here the CDR3 reads CASSLGAGSGTGELFF. The CDR3 coding sequence is TGTGCCAGCAGCTTAGGGGCAGGGTCGGGCACCGGGGAGCTGTTTTTT.

This clone has a single count. The gene calls are TRBV7-3 and TRBJ2-5; D remains unclear. Looked up from germline, CDR1 is SGHTA and CDR2 is FQGTGA. This CDR3 has 11 amino acids. V was shortened by 5 bases and J by 7 bases, with 8 bases between the two germline ends. The CDR3 loop reads CASSLWGTQYF. The DNA for the CDR3 is TGTGCCAGCAGCCTCTGGGGGACCCAGTACTTC.

The chain recombines TRBV2 with TRBJ2-6; tentatively, D is TRBD2 (5 bases). This CDR3 is 14 amino acids long. V gave up 8 bases and J gave up 2 bases, with 10 bases separating them. In germline, CDR1 is SNHLY, CDR2 FYNNEI. The CDR3 DNA follows: TGTGCCAGCGCGGCGGGTGCTGGGGCCAACGTCCTGACTTTC. Translation: CASAAGAGANVLTF.

The genes are TRBV5-6 and TRBJ2-6; 7 bases are a match to TRBD1. The CDR3 contains 17 residues. CDR1 is SGHDT and CDR2 is YYEEEE in the germline V gene. The trim removed 4 bases at V and 2 bases at J, leaving 9 bases unmatched. The CDR3 DNA reads TGTGCCAGCAGCCGGCCGCCCGACAGGGCTGGGGCCAACGTCCTGACTTTC. Amino acids: CASSRPPDRAGANVLTF.

The chain combines TRBV7-2 with TRBJ1-5; TRBD1 might be the D (6 bases). The CDR3 has 15 amino acids. Per germline, CDR1 SGHTA and CDR2 FQGNSA. The V end lost 1 base, the J end lost 1 base, and 8 bases lay between the germline ends. DNA for the CDR3: TGTGCCAGCAGCTTAGGTAGGGGGAGCAATCAGCCCCAGCATTTT. Amino acid sequence: CASSLGRGSNQPQHF. Full variable domain (remainder filled in from reference TRBV7-2 and TRBJ1-5): GAGVSQSPSNKVTEKGKDVELRCDPISGHTALYWYRQSLGQGLEFLIYFQGNSAPDKSGLPSDRFSAERTGGSVSTLTIQRTQQEDSAVYLCASSLGRGSNQPQHFGDGTRLSIL.

In DNA, the CDR3 is TGTGCCAAAGGGGGCTGTCGACAGGACTCTTCCTCTGGAAACACCATATATTTT. It translates to CAKGGCRQDSSSGNTIYF. The chain is built from TRBV25-1 and TRBJ1-3, with 7 bases that match TRBD1. V trimming: 10 bases; J trimming: 0 bases; junction bases outside the gene matches: 18. Looked up from germline, CDR1 is MGHDK and CDR2 is SYGVNS. The CDR3 is 18 residues long.

About this clone: Distinct nucleotide sequences in the sample also encode this CDR3. V and J are TRBV18 and TRBJ2-7, with TRBD2 identical over 12 bases. CDR1 and CDR2 from the germline V gene are KGHSH and LQKENI. Trimming took 2 bases from V and 2 from J; bases not matched to a gene: 1. The CDR3 is 15 amino acids. The CDR3 DNA follows: TGTGCCAGCTCACCAGGACTAGCGGGACCCTACGAGCAGTACTTC. Protein product: CASSPGLAGPYEQYF.

The gene calls are TRBV15 and TRBJ2-7; 9 bases fit TRBD1. Germline CDR1 is LNHNV and CDR2 is YYDKDF (reference sequence). The CDR3 spans 15 residues. With V trimmed by 0 bases and J by 4 bases, 4 bases remained unmatched. CDR3 loop: CATSREVQGAYEQYF. DNA of the CDR3: TGTGCCACCAGCAGAGAGGTACAGGGGGCGTACGAGCAGTACTTC.

In DNA, the CDR3 is TGTGCCAGCAGTAAGGGAGGGAGCTCCTACGAGCAGTACTTC. Its translation: CASSKGGSSYEQYF. V gene TRBV6-1 combines with J gene TRBJ2-7, with TRBD2 matching 7 bases. V shed 5 bases and J 0 bases; nucleotides not matched to a gene: 4. The V gene's germline CDR1 is MNHNS and CDR2 SASEGT. There are 14 residues in the CDR3.